Listed here is a single T cell receptor (beta chain). These data belong to a study of long-term antiretroviral therapy in people with HIV. With 1 base clipped from V and 6 bases from J, the junction kept 11 bases outside the gene matches. This CDR3 spans 17 amino acids. CDR1 and CDR2 (germline): SEHNR, FQNEAQ (reference sequence). An immunoSEQ assay, version v3.0, was performed at survey level. TCRdb keeps only in-frame clones here, not all; method: immunoSEQ multiplex PCR. This table holds around 7,400 clones, over 75% found once. Sequenced material: unsorted PBMCs, taken about 2.5 years before starting antiretroviral therapy. The J gene is TRBJ1-4, the V gene TRBV7-9; 7 bases are shared with TRBD1. The sequence was obtained from a middle-aged man with HIV. CDR3 protein: CASSLGQGPGRDEKLFF. The CDR3 region has the DNA TGTGCCAGCAGCTTAGGACAGGGCCCCGGTCGGGATGAAAAACTGTTTTTT.